The sequence of this T cell receptor (beta chain) was determined in a study of OX40 agonist ivuxolimab in advanced cancers. Autoimmune disease history or systemic immunosuppression meant exclusion. About this clone itself: Its antigen is not identified.

Profiled with immunoSEQ multiplex PCR; TCRdb holds only in-frame clones, not every one. The repertoire holds 73,000 or so clones, with around nine tenths as singletons. CDR1 is MNHEY and CDR2 is SMNVEV in the germline V gene (reference sequence). V was shortened by 6 bases and J by 2 bases, with 16 bases between the two germline ends. The length of the CDR3 is 15 residues. Study-wide results and limits: In CD8+ T cells, expanded clones were on average more numerous than in CD4+. The expanded peripheral T cells' antigen specificity was not determined. Clonal expansion by week 6 occurred in CD4+ and CD8+ blood T cells (at 0.1 to 3.0 mg/kg).

The sequences come from CD4+ or CD8+ T cells sorted from blood, collected in a trial of the OX40 agonist ivuxolimab. The rearrangement joins TRBV27 to TRBJ1-1, with D perhaps matching TRBD1 (5 bases). The source is an adult with an advanced solid tumor such as melanoma, head and neck, liver or kidney cancer. CDR3 sequence (DNA): TGTGCCAGCAGGGTTGGGCGGGGGGTAAACACTGAAGCTTTCTTT. Encoded protein: CASRVGRGVNTEAFF.